The 2 T cell receptor beta chains below were found in one sample sequenced in a study of cytomegalovirus exposure and HLA in healthy donors. PCR was performed using 60 Vbeta and 13 Jbeta primers. The method was immunoSEQ multiplex PCR; TCRdb's version includes in-frame clones alone and lacks a portion of them. In the table there are some 150,000 clones, 70% to 80% of which are singletons. Sequencing was carried out using PBMCs. These receptors were obtained from a female donor in good health and CMV-seropositive.

This clone was observed a handful of times. The rearrangement links TRBV6-1 to TRBJ1-1; possible D gene TRBD1, 5 bases. CDR1 is MNHNS and CDR2 is SASEGT in the germline V gene. The CDR3 length is 13 residues. V lost 6 bases, J lost 5 bases, and 13 bases lay in between. The CDR3 DNA follows: TGTGCCAGCAGAAAGGGGAAAGGGACTGAAGCTTTCTTT. It specifies CASRKGKGTEAFF.

The rearrangement uses TRBV20-1 and TRBJ1-1, with D perhaps matching TRBD1 (5 bases). V lost 8 bases and J lost 3, with 10 bases in between. Germline assignment: CDR1 DFQATT and CDR2 SNEGSKA (reference sequence). CDR3 length: 11 amino acids. The CDR3 region has the DNA TGCAGTCTCCTAGGGGACACTGAAGCTTTCTTT. This encodes CSLLGDTEAFF.